A selection of T cell receptor beta chains follows, all from one sample in a study of metastatic and nonmetastatic thyroid tumors. TCRdb re-called the PCR reads via MiXCR. Of about 23,000 clones listed, 20% to 30% are singletons. Material for sequencing was blood. The source is a male donor with papillary thyroid cancer or a benign thyroid nodule (not recorded which). Some clones in this sample may be carry-over from other donors' samples. The CDR3 runs from the conserved cysteine through the conserved F or W. The D gene is left open where the match is weak. Some rows have no size entry. The others give once, few or many, or a class for an expanded clone.

TRBV24-1	.	.	TRBJ2-3	TGTGCCACCAGCGTGGCACAGACCACAGATACGCAGTATTTT	CATSVAQTTDTQYF
TRBV30	medium-sized	.	TRBJ2-7	TGTGCCTGGAGTGTATACAGTACCTACGAGCAGTACTTC	CAWSVYSTYEQYF
TRBV7-3	.	.	TRBJ2-1	TGTGCCAGCAGCTTACCTGTAGACACTTCGTATGAGCAGTTCTTC	CASSLPVDTSYEQFF
TRBV10-1	many	TRBD2	TRBJ2-4	TGCGCCAGCAGTGAGTCAGAGGGAGGGTCAAACATTCAGTACTTC	CASSESEGGSNIQYF
TRBV12-3/TRBV12-4	many	TRBD2	TRBJ2-1	TGTGCCAGCAGTTTGGGACTAGCAGGCAATGAGCAGTTCTTC	CASSLGLAGNEQFF
TRBV11-3	many	.	TRBJ1-1	TGTGCCAGCAGCTCATGTTCATCCGGGACAATGGCTTTCTTT	CASSSCSSGTMAFF
TRBV30	many	TRBD1	TRBJ2-3	TGTGCTTGGGGACAGGCGGTGGATACGCAGTATTTT	CAWGQAVDTQYF
TRBV7-3	.	.	TRBJ2-2	TGTGCCAGCAGCTTCTCAGGGGTCGGGGAGCTGTTTTTT	CASSFSGVGELFF
TRBV10-3	many	TRBD1	TRBJ2-7	TGTGCCATCAGGGACAGGGGAGGTGGGCAGTACTTC	CAIRDRGGGQYF
TRBV20-1	many	.	TRBJ2-3	TGCAGTAACCTAGGGGGGGGGAGCGCAGATACGCAGTATTTT	CSNLGGGSADTQYF
TRBV5-1	many	.	TRBJ2-3	TGCGCCAGCAGCTTGGTATCTAGCACAGATACGCAGTATTTT	CASSLVSSTDTQYF
TRBV20-1	.	.	TRBJ1-1	TGCAGTGCTAGAGATGTGGGTGAAGCTTTCTTT	CSARDVGEAFF
TRBV5-1	.	TRBD2	TRBJ2-1	TGCGCCAGCAGGGGATTAGCGGGAGATGATGGTGAGCAGTTGTTC	CASRGLAGDDGEQLF
TRBV27	medium-sized	TRBD2	TRBJ2-3	TGTGCCAGCAGAAAGACTAGCCCTGTATGGGATACGCAGTATTTT	CASRKTSPVWDTQYF
TRBV11-1	.	.	TRBJ2-2	TGTACCAGCAGACGAATTAAGACAGACATTAACACCGGGGAGCTGTTTTTT	CTSRRIKTDINTGELFF
TRBV19	many	.	TRBJ2-2	TGTGCCAGCCAGGTCCGGGGAAGGGAGCTGTTTTTT	CASQVRGRELFF
TRBV29-1	many	TRBD2	TRBJ2-7	TGCAGCGTTGAGGTCCCAGCGGGAGTTACCTACGAGCAGTACTTC	CSVEVPAGVTYEQYF
TRBV27	many	.	TRBJ1-1	TGTGCCAGCAGTTTGACCCCTTTTGAGGGGAACACTGAAGCTTTCTTT	CASSLTPFEGNTEAFF
TRBV30	many	.	TRBJ2-2	TGTGCCTGGAGTACGAACACCGGGGAGCTGTTTTTT	CAWSTNTGELFF
TRBV18	.	.	TRBJ1-6	TGTGCCAGCTCACCACTCGGCGCCCAGGGAACCCTCCTCCACTTT	CASSPLGAQGTLLHF
TRBV6-1	many	TRBD2	TRBJ2-3	TGTGCCAGCAGCATTACTAGCGGGGCTAGCACAGATACGCAGTATTTT	CASSITSGASTDTQYF
TRBV12-3/TRBV12-4	many	.	TRBJ1-1	TGTGCCAGCAACCCGGGACGCCTCCGAACTGAAGCTTTCTTT	CASNPGRLRTEAFF
TRBV28	many	.	TRBJ2-2	TGTGCCAGCAGTGCCCCAGGGGTAGGCACCGGGGAGCTGTTTTTT	CASSAPGVGTGELFF
TRBV20-1	many	.	TRBJ2-5	TGCAGTGCTAGTTCAGATAGAGAACAAGAGACCCAGTACTTC	CSASSDREQETQYF
TRBV30	many	.	TRBJ1-5	TGTGCCTGGAGTCGGGACGGTATTGGTGGGTCCCAGCATTTT	CAWSRDGIGGSQHF
TRBV6-1	medium-sized	TRBD1	TRBJ1-2	TGTGCCAGCAGTTTGGGGGACAGGGGTGGTGGCTACACCTTC	CASSLGDRGGGYTF
TRBV19	many	TRBD2	TRBJ2-3	TGTGCCTGCGCTAGCGGGGGGGGGGCAGATACGCAGTATTTT	CACASGGGADTQYF